The clone carrying this TCR beta chain was picked up many times. This specimen belongs to a study of molecular identifiers for immune sequencing clone quantification. TCRdb re-derived calls from the PCR reads in MiXCR, one entry per CDR3 protein. Among about 65,000 distinct CDR3 sequences, around 17% were seen once, and the ten largest hold around 1.6%. Trimming took off 1 base at V and 2 bases at J, with 7 bases between the two ends. CDR1 is SGHRS and CDR2 is YFSETQ in the germline V gene. This CDR3 spans 13 amino acids. Sequenced: naive CD8+ T cells from blood, with Jurkat cell RNA spiked in. As for subset: FACS-sorted CD8+CD4-CCR7+CD45RA+ naive T cells. The clonotype was recovered from a human donor in good health. Some libraries in this study had Jurkat cell RNA spiked in. The chain combines TRBV5-1 with TRBJ2-7; D gene uncertain. Here the CDR3 reads CASSLPLPYEQYF. CDR3 DNA sequence: TGCGCCAGCAGCTTGCCCTTACCCTACGAGCAGTACTTC.